Detailed here is one T cell receptor (beta chain). The data are from a study of T cell changes during pregnancy in multiple sclerosis. The CDR3 extends over 18 amino acids. V lost 1 base to trimming and J lost 1 base; unmatched junction nucleotides: 9. The germline CDR1 and CDR2 sequences are SGHVS and FQNEAQ. Sequencing was performed with immunoSEQ multiplex PCR; in TCRdb, only in-frame clones are kept and a portion is missing. The data hold tens of thousands of clones, with approximately 92% observed a single time. Material: CD8+ T cells from peripheral blood mononuclear cells, obtained in the first trimester of pregnancy. The receptor comes from a female donor with multiple sclerosis, enrolled in a pregnancy study. The chain uses TRBV7-8 and TRBJ2-1; 8 bases match TRBD2. CDR3 protein: CASSLVLSGGPSYNEQFF. The CDR3 region has the DNA TGTGCCAGCAGCTTAGTGTTATCGGGGGGGCCTTCCTACAATGAGCAGTTCTTC.